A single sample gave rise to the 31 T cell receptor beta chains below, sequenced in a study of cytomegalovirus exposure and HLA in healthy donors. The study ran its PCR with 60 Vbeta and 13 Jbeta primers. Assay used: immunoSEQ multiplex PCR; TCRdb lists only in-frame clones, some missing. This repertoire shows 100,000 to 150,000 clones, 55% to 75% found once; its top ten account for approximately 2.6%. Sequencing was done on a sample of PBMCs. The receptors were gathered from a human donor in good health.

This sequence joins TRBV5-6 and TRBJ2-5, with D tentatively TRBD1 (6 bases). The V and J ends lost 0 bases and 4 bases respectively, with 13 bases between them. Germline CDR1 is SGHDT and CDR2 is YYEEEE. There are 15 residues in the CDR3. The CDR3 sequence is CASSLAPTGLETQYF. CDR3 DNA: TGTGCCAGCAGCTTGGCCCCTACAGGGTTAGAGACCCAGTACTTC.

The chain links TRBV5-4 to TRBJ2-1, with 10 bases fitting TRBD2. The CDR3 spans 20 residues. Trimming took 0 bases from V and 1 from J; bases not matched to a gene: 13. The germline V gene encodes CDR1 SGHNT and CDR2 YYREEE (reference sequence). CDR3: CASSLGLSSGRGRSYNEQFF. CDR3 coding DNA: TGTGCCAGCAGCTTGGGATTGTCTAGCGGGAGAGGAAGGTCCTACAATGAGCAGTTCTTC.

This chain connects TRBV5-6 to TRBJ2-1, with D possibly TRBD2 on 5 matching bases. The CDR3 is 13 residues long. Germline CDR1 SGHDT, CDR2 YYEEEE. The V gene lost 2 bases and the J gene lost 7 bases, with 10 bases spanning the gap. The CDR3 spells CASSFTRLNEQFF. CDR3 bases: TGTGCCAGCAGCTTTACTAGATTAAATGAGCAGTTCTTC.

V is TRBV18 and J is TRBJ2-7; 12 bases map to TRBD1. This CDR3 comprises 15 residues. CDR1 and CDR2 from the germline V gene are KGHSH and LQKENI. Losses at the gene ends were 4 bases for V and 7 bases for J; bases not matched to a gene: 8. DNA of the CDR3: TGTGCCAGCTCACAAGGGACAGGGGGCGCGGGGGAGCAGTACTTC. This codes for CASSQGTGGAGEQYF.

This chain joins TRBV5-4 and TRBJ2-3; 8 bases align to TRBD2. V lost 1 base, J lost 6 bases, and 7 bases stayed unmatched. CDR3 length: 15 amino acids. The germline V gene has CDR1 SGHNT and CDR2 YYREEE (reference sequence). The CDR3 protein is CASSLTGGPLDTQYF. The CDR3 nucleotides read TGTGCCAGCAGCTTGACGGGGGGGCCGTTGGATACGCAGTATTTT.

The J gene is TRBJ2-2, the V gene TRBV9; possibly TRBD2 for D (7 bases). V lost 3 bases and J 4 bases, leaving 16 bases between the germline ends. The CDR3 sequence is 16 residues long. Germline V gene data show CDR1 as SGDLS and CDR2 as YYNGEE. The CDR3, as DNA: TGTGCCAGCAGCGCAAGGGGGGGGGAGGGCACCGGGGAGCTGTTTTTT. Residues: CASSARGGEGTGELFF.

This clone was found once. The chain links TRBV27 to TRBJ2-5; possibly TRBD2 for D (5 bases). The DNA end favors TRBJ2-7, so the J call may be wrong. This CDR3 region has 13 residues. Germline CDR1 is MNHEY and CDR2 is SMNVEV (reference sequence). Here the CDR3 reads CASSLREGYEQYF. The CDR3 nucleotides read TGTGCCAGCAGTCTGAGGGAAGGCTACGAGCAGTACTTC.

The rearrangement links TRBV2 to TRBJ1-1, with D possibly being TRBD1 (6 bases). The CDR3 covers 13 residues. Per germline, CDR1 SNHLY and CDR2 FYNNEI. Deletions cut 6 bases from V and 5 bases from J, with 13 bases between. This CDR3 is CASRGMTGTEAFF. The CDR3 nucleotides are TGTGCCAGCAGGGGAATGACAGGTACTGAAGCTTTCTTT.

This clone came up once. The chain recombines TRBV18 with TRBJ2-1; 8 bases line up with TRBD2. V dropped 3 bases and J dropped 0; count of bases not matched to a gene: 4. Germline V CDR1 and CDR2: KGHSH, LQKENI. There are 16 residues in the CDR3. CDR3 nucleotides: TGTGCCAGCTCACCCCTTAGCGGGACCTCCTACAATGAGCAGTTCTTC. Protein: CASSPLSGTSYNEQFF.

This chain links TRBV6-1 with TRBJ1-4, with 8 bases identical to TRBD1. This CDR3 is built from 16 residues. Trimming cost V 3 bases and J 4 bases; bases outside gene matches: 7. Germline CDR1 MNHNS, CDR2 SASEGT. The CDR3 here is CASSDVRGPFNEKLFF. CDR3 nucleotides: TGTGCCAGCAGTGATGTCAGGGGGCCCTTTAATGAAAAACTGTTTTTT.

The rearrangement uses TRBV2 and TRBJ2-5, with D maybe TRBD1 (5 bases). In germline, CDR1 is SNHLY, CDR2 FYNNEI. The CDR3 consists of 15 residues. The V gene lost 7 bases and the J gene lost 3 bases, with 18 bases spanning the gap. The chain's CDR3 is CASTHYIGVEETQYF. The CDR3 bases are TGTGCCAGCACCCACTACATAGGGGTCGAAGAGACCCAGTACTTC.

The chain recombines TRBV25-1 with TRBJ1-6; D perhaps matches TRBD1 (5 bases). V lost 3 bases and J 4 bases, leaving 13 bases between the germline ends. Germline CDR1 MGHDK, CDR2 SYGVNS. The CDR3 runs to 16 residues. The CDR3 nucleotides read TGTGCCAGCAGTGAGGGGACTACTTTTTATAATTCACCCCTCCACTTT. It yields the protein CASSEGTTFYNSPLHF.

CDR3 sequence reads: CASSVWGRNEQFF. The CDR3 nucleotides read TGTGCCAGCAGTGTCTGGGGGAGGAATGAGCAGTTCTTC. The rearrangement links TRBV2 to TRBJ2-1; tentative D call: TRBD2 (6 bases). V lost 4 bases to trimming and J lost 7 bases, with 11 bases between them. CDR3 length: 13 amino acids. Germline loops: CDR1 SNHLY, CDR2 FYNNEI.

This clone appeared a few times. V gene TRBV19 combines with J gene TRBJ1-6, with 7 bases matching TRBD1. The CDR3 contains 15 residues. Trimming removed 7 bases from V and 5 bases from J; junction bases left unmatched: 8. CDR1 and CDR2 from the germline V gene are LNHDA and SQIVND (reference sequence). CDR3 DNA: TGTGCCAGTACCCCCGGGGGACAGAATAATTCACCCCTCCACTTT. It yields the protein CASTPGGQNNSPLHF.

CDR3 sequence: CASSSGQIYNEQFF. The DNA of the CDR3 is TGTGCCAGCAGCTCAGGACAGATCTACAATGAGCAGTTCTTC. This sequence joins TRBV7-6 and TRBJ2-1, with TRBD1 as a possible D gene (6 bases). CDR1 is SGHVS and CDR2 is FNYEAQ in the germline V gene. The V and J ends lost 4 bases and 3 bases respectively, with 10 bases between them. This CDR3 region has 14 residues.

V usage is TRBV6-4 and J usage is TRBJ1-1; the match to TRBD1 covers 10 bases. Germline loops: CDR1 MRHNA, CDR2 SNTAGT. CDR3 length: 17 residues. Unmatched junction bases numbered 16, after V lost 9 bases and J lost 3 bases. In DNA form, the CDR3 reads TGTGCCAGAGTTACTCTCGACAGGGGGCGCGTTCACACTGAAGCTTTCTTT. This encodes CARVTLDRGRVHTEAFF.

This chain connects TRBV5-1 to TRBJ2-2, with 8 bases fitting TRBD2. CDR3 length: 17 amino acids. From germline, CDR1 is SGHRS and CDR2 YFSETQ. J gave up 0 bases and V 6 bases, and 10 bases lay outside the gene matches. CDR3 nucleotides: TGCGCCAGCAAAGAGGGCGGGGGGATAGCGAACACCGGGGAGCTGTTTTTT. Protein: CASKEGGGIANTGELFF.

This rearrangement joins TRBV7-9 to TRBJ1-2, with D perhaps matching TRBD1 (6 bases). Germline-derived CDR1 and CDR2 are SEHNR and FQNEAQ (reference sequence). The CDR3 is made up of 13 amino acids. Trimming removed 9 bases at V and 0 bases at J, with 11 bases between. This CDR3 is CASTGQANYGYTF. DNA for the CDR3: TGTGCCAGTACAGGGCAAGCTAACTATGGCTACACCTTC.

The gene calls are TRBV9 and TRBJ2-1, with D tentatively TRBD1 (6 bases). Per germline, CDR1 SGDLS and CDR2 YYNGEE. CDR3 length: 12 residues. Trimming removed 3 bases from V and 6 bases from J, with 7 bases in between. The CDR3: CASSEGVNEQFF. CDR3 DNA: TGTGCCAGCAGCGAGGGGGTCAATGAGCAGTTCTTC.

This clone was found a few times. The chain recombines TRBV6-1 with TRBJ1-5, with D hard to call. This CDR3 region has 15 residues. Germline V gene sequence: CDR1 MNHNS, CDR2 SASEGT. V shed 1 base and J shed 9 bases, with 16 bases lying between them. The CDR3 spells CASSEVSGIYRPQHF. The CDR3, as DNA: TGTGCCAGCAGTGAAGTTTCCGGGATTTATAGGCCCCAGCATTTT.

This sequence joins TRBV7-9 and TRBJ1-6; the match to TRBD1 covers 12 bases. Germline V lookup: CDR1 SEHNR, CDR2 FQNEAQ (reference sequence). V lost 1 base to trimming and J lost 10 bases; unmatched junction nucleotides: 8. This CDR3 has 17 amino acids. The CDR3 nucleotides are TGTGCCAGCAGCTTAGTAACCGGGACAGGGGGCGACTCACCCCTCCACTTT. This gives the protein CASSLVTGTGGDSPLHF.

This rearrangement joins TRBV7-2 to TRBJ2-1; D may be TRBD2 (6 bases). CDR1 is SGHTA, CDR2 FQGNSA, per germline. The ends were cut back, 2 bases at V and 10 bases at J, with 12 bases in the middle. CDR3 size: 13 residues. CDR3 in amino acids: CASSLSTRGEQFF. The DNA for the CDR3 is TGTGCCAGCAGCTTAAGCACGCGGGGAGAGCAGTTCTTC. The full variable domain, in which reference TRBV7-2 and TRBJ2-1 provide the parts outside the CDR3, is GAGVSQSPSNKVTEKGKDVELRCDPISGHTALYWYRQSLGQGLEFLIYFQGNSAPDKSGLPSDRFSAERTGGSVSTLTIQRTQQEDSAVYLCASSLSTRGEQFFGPGTRLTVL.

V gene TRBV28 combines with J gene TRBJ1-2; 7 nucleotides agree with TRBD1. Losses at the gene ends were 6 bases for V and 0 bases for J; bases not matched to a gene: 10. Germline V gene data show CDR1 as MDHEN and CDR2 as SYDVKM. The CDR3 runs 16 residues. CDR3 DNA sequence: TGTGCCAGCAGCTCATCACAGGGGACACCTAACTATGGCTACACCTTC. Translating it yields CASSSSQGTPNYGYTF.

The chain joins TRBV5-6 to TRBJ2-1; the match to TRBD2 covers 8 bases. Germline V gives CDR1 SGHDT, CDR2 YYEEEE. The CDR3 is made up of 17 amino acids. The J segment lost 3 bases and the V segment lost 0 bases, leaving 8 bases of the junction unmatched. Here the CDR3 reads CASSLDGTRSGYNEQFF. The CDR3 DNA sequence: TGTGCCAGCAGCTTGGACGGGACTAGAAGTGGCTACAATGAGCAGTTCTTC.

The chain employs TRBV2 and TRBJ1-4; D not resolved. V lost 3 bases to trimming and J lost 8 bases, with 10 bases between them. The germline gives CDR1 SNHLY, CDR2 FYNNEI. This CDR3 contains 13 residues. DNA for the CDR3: TGTGCCAGCAGTGATACGCGTGCGGAAAAACTGTTTTTT. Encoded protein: CASSDTRAEKLFF.

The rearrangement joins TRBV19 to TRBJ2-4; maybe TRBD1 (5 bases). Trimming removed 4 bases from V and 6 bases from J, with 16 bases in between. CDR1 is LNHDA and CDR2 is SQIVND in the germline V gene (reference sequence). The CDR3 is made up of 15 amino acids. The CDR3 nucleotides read TGTGCCAGTAGTACCGTAGGGGTCCAGGGAAACATTCAGTACTTC. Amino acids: CASSTVGVQGNIQYF.

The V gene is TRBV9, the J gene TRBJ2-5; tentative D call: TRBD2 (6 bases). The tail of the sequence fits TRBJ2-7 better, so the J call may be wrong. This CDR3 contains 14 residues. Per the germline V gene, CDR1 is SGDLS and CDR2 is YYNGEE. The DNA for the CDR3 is TGTGCCAGCAGCGTTCGGGAGTGGGGTTACGAGCAGTACTTC. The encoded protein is CASSVREWGYEQYF.

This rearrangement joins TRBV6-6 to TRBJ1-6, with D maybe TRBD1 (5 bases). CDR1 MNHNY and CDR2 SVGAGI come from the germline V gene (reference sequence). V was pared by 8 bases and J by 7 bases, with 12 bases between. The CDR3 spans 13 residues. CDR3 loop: CASVQGSNSPLHF. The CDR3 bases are TGTGCCAGCGTCCAGGGCTCCAATTCACCCCTCCACTTT.

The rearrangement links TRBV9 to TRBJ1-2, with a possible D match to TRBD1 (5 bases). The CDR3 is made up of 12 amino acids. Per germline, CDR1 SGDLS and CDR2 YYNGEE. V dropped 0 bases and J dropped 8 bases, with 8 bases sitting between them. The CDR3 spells CASSVAGFGYTF. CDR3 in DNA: TGTGCCAGCAGCGTAGCAGGGTTCGGCTACACCTTC.

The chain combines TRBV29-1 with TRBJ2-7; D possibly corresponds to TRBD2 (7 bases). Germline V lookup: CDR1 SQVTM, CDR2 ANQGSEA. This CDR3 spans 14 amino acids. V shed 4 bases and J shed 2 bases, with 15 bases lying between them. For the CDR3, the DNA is TGCAGCGTTGTCGGGGGAGGGGGACCCTACGAGCAGTACTTC. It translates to CSVVGGGGPYEQYF.

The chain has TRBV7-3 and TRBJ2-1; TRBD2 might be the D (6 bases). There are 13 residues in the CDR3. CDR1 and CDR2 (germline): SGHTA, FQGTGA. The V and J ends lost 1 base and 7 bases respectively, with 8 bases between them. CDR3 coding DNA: TGTGCCAGCAGCTTAATCCGGGGGAATGAGCAGTTCTTC. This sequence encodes CASSLIRGNEQFF.